This TCR beta chain is drawn from a study of shared clonotypes between healthy human individuals. Sequenced by immunoSEQ multiplex PCR; TCRdb stores in-frame clones only, minus some. The sample holds approximately 1.5 million clones, around 98.5% seen once. This clone was detected only once. This CDR3 has 10 residues. Trimming removed 2 bases at V and 9 bases at J, with 5 bases between. CDR1 is DFQATT and CDR2 is SNEGSKA in the germline V gene (reference sequence). This chain uses TRBV20-1 with TRBJ2-1; D remains ambiguous. Material: naive CD4+ T cells sorted from blood. The subset denotes: CD45RA+ positively selected. The TCR originated in a man under 40 in good health. Written as DNA, the CDR3 is TGCAGTGCTAGATACCCTGAGCAGTTCTTC. It yields the protein CSARYPEQFF.